This entry concerns a single T cell receptor beta chain. The data are from a study of cytomegalovirus exposure and HLA in healthy donors. Amplification used 60 Vbeta primers and 13 Jbeta primers. Sequenced by immunoSEQ multiplex PCR; TCRdb stores in-frame clones only, minus some. The profile shows 150,000 to 180,000 clones, 65% to 80% of them singletons. This CDR3 contains 13 residues. Per germline, CDR1 SEHNR and CDR2 FQNEAQ (reference sequence). Trimming stripped 5 bases from V and 2 bases from J, with 7 bases between. The sample was PBMCs. The receptor's source is a woman aged 40 to 49 in good health and CMV-seronegative. This rearrangement joins TRBV7-9 to TRBJ2-1; D remains ambiguous. The CDR3 protein is CASSLTAYNEQFF. The DNA for the CDR3 is TGTGCCAGCAGCCTTACAGCCTACAATGAGCAGTTCTTC. The full variable domain, rest sourced from reference TRBV7-9 and TRBJ2-1, is DTGVSQNPRHKITKRGQNVTFRCDPISEHNRLYWYRQTLGQGPEFLTYFQNEAQLEKSRLLSDRFSAERPKGSFSTLEIQRTEQGDSAMYLCASSLTAYNEQFFGPGTRLTVL.